These 21 T cell receptor beta chains were sequenced from one sample in a study of early stage breast cancer tumors. This table comes from immunoSEQ multiplex PCR, and its TCRdb copy is limited to in-frame clones, with some not included. The sample holds tens of thousands of clones, 84% seen once. The sequencing input was blood. These TCRs come from a person aged 45 to 60 with breast cancer.

This chain links TRBV10-3 with TRBJ2-3, with D perhaps matching TRBD2 (6 bases). Germline CDR1 reads ENHRY; CDR2 reads SYGVKD. The germline V and J ends were trimmed by 2 bases and 0 bases, with 12 bases remaining between them. The CDR3 sequence is 16 residues long. CDR3 amino acids: CAISERRGTSTDTQYF. In nucleotides, the CDR3 is TGTGCCATCAGTGAGAGAAGAGGGACTAGCACAGATACGCAGTATTTT.

The gene calls are TRBV6-6 and TRBJ2-7, with 10 bases fitting TRBD1. This CDR3 comprises 15 residues. V trimming: 4 bases; J trimming: 5 bases; junction bases outside the gene matches: 8. Germline V gene lookup returns CDR1 MNHNY and CDR2 SVGAGI (reference sequence). CDR3 loop: CASSSPGQGSHEQYF. The CDR3, as DNA: TGTGCCAGCAGTTCACCGGGACAGGGGTCGCACGAGCAGTACTTC.

The chain is built from TRBV29-1 and TRBJ2-7; TRBD2 is a possible D gene (5 bases). The CDR3 length is 12 residues. Germline V gene lookup returns CDR1 SQVTM and CDR2 ANQGSEA. Trimming removed 5 bases from V and 6 bases from J, with 14 bases in between. DNA for the CDR3: TGCAGCGTTTTTATTACGGGGAGCGAGCAGTACTTC. This sequence encodes CSVFITGSEQYF.

The rearrangement links TRBV6-1 to TRBJ2-6, with D possibly TRBD1 on 5 matching bases. The ends were cut back, 2 bases at V and 3 bases at J, with 11 bases in the middle. The CDR3 consists of 16 residues. Germline CDR1 is MNHNS and CDR2 is SASEGT. The CDR3 loop is CASSERTGLGANVLTF. CDR3 DNA sequence: TGTGCCAGCAGTGAACGCACAGGTCTTGGGGCCAACGTCCTGACTTTC.

The chain employs TRBV6-1 and TRBJ2-1; weak D call: TRBD2 (5 bases). The CDR3 loop spans 14 amino acids. Deletions cut 8 bases from V and 9 bases from J, with 20 bases between. Germline assignment: CDR1 MNHNS and CDR2 SASEGT. CDR3 in DNA: TGTGCCAGCGGACTCAGCTCCCCCGGGGTTGAGCAGTTCTTC. Amino acid sequence: CASGLSSPGVEQFF.

V is TRBV5-1 and J is TRBJ2-2, with 12 bases identical to TRBD1. There are 16 residues in the CDR3. Germline-derived CDR1 and CDR2 are SGHRS and YFSETQ. Trimming at V came to 6 bases and at J to 6 bases, leaving 9 bases not matched to a gene. The CDR3 region is CASTTPGQGAAGELFF. CDR3 nucleotides: TGCGCCAGCACCACCCCGGGACAGGGGGCCGCCGGGGAGCTGTTTTTT.

For the CDR3, the DNA is TGTGCCAGCAAGATACTAGCGGGTACGAACACCGGGGAGCTGTTTTTT. Its translation: CASKILAGTNTGELFF. The J gene is TRBJ2-2, the V gene TRBV11-2, with 9 positions matching TRBD2. The CDR3 is 16 residues long. Germline loops: CDR1 SGHAT, CDR2 FQNNGV. Germline trimming cut 7 bases from V and 0 bases from J; bases unmatched to any gene: 6.

This clone appeared a single time. This rearrangement joins TRBV6-5 to TRBJ2-5, with 11 bases identical to TRBD1. Germline V gene data show CDR1 as MNHEY and CDR2 as SVGAGI. This CDR3 has 16 residues. V shed 3 bases, J shed 5 bases, and the junction held 8 bases outside the gene matches. This chain's CDR3 is CASSYGTGGMRETQYF. The CDR3 region has the DNA TGTGCCAGCAGTTATGGGACAGGGGGGATGAGGGAGACCCAGTACTTC.

This clone has a single count. The chain links TRBV28 to TRBJ2-1, with 10 bases matching TRBD2. Germline V gene sequence: CDR1 MDHEN, CDR2 SYDVKM. V lost 7 bases, J lost 10 bases, and 7 bases stayed unmatched. CDR3 length: 13 amino acids. The CDR3 nucleotides are TGTGCCAGCATCCCTTCGGGACTAGCGGAGCAGTTCTTC. Protein sequence: CASIPSGLAEQFF.

This rearrangement joins TRBV27 to TRBJ2-3; D not certain. The V and J ends lost 4 bases and 3 bases respectively, with 8 bases between them. Germline CDR1 is MNHEY and CDR2 is SMNVEV (reference sequence). The length of the CDR3 is 13 residues. CDR3 loop: CASSSWGTDTQYF. The CDR3 DNA follows: TGTGCCAGCAGTTCTTGGGGAACAGATACGCAGTATTTT.

This rearrangement joins TRBV6-6 to TRBJ1-5; tentatively, D is TRBD1 (6 bases). The CDR3 consists of 14 residues. From germline, CDR1 is MNHNY and CDR2 SVGAGI (reference sequence). Between the trimmed V and J ends, which lost 7 bases and 2 bases, there was a span of 12 bases. In DNA, the CDR3 is TGTGCCAGCACCTACAAGGGGGGCAATCAGCCCCAGCATTTT. This codes for CASTYKGGNQPQHF.

The CDR3 spells CASSAGGGRALETQYF. The CDR3 coding sequence is TGTGCCAGCAGCGCAGGCGGAGGGAGGGCTTTAGAGACCCAGTACTTC. The rearrangement uses TRBV9 and TRBJ2-5; 7 bases fit TRBD2. The CDR3 is made up of 16 amino acids. With V trimmed by 3 bases and J by 4 bases, 12 bases remained unmatched. Germline lookup yields CDR1 SGDLS and CDR2 YYNGEE.

CDR3 nucleotides: TGTGCCAGCAGTTTGTCTCGGGCGGGGGGCTACAATGAGCAGTTCTTC. Translated: CASSLSRAGGYNEQFF. The chain employs TRBV28 and TRBJ2-1; 8 nucleotides match TRBD2. In germline, CDR1 is MDHEN, CDR2 SYDVKM. The length of the CDR3 is 16 residues. Trimming removed 3 bases from V and 3 bases from J; junction bases left unmatched: 7.

There are a few counts of this clone. V gene TRBV10-2 combines with J gene TRBJ2-7; D gene ambiguous. Trimming took 3 bases from V and 5 from J, leaving 8 bases between them. Per the germline V gene, CDR1 is WSHSY and CDR2 is SAAADI. The CDR3 runs to 12 residues. The CDR3 DNA reads TGCGCCAGCAGTGATCCCACTAACGAGCAGTACTTC. It yields the protein CASSDPTNEQYF.

The table lists this clone with a few counts. This chain joins TRBV5-1 and TRBJ1-2; 7 nucleotides agree with TRBD1. Germline V gene data show CDR1 as SGHRS and CDR2 as YFSETQ. The CDR3 runs 14 residues. V shed 0 bases, J shed 5 bases, and the junction held 4 bases outside the gene matches. The CDR3 DNA sequence: TGCGCCAGCAGCTTGGGACAGGGACATTATGGCTACACCTTC. Translated, it gives CASSLGQGHYGYTF.

V is TRBV14 and J is TRBJ2-1, with D perhaps being TRBD1 or TRBD2 (7 bases each). The CDR3 is 17 amino acids. Looked up from germline, CDR1 is SGHDN and CDR2 is FVKESK. V was clipped by 4 bases and J by 4 bases, with 20 bases between them. The CDR3 coding sequence is TGTGCCAGCAGCCGACAGGGTTGGGCGGGAGCATACAATGAGCAGTTCTTC. Encoded protein: CASSRQGWAGAYNEQFF.

This chain uses TRBV11-2 with TRBJ2-1; the D is unclear. The CDR3 loop spans 14 amino acids. Germline CDR1 is SGHAT and CDR2 is FQNNGV. V dropped 0 bases and J dropped 0 bases, with 3 bases sitting between them. The CDR3 coding sequence is TGTGCCAGCAGCTTAGAGCGCTCCTACAATGAGCAGTTCTTC. It specifies CASSLERSYNEQFF. Filled out from reference TRBV11-2 and TRBJ2-1, the complete variable domain reads EAGVAQSPRYKIIEKRQSVAFWCNPISGHATLYWYQQILGQGPKLLIQFQNNGVVDDSQLPKDRFSAERLKGVDSTLKIQPAKLEDSAVYLCASSLERSYNEQFFGPGTRLTVL.

This clone turned up a few times. The chain has TRBV7-9 and TRBJ2-1, with D possibly being TRBD1 (6 bases). Germline V gene data show CDR1 as SEHNR and CDR2 as FQNEAQ (reference sequence). The CDR3 extends over 13 amino acids. V lost 4 bases, J lost 8 bases, and 12 bases lay in between. CDR3 region: CASSSQGPDEQFF. The DNA of the CDR3 is TGTGCCAGCAGCTCACAGGGTCCCGATGAGCAGTTCTTC.

The CDR3 region has the DNA TGTGCCAGCAGTGAAGAGAACGGGGGCACAGATACGCAGTATTTT. It translates to CASSEENGGTDTQYF. The rearrangement joins TRBV2 to TRBJ2-3, with D possibly being TRBD2 (5 bases). CDR3 length: 15 amino acids. Trimming pared 1 base from V and 1 base from J, leaving 9 bases between. CDR1 is SNHLY, CDR2 FYNNEI, per germline.

This rearrangement joins TRBV2 to TRBJ1-5; 10 nucleotides line up with TRBD1. J lost 5 bases, V lost 7 bases, and 5 bases had no gene match. Germline V CDR1 and CDR2: SNHLY, FYNNEI. CDR3 length: 14 residues. DNA of the CDR3: TGTGCCAGCAACCTGGGACAGGGGTATCAGCCCCAGCATTTT. Protein: CASNLGQGYQPQHF.

The gene calls are TRBV2 and TRBJ2-7, with 7 bases fitting TRBD1. V shed 7 bases and J 2 bases; nucleotides not matched to a gene: 5. Germline lookup yields CDR1 SNHLY and CDR2 FYNNEI. This CDR3 is built from 13 residues. The CDR3 DNA reads as TGTGCCAGCATCCGGGACAGAACCTACGAGCAGTACTTC. It encodes CASIRDRTYEQYF.